This entry features one T cell receptor beta chain sequence. TCRdb itself ran the RACE reads through MiXCR, one entry per CDR3 protein. The data contain fewer than 200,000 distinct CDR3 sequences, about 22% of them seen just once; the ten biggest clones take up about 7%. This entry is derived from a study of human T cells and chemical hapten exposure. In germline, CDR1 is SEHNR, CDR2 FQNEAQ (reference sequence). CDR3 length: 15 residues. Trimming pared 4 bases from V and 3 bases from J, leaving 12 bases between. Time point meaning: patch test 1, 2 weeks after DPC sensitization. Treatment reported: therapeutic diphenylcyclopropenone sensitization with weekly scalp DPC. The study enrolled 18 to 70-year-old alopecia patients suitable for DPC.

The sequence came from a woman aged 50 to 60 with alopecia areata. Some clones in this sample may be carry-over from other donors' samples. The genes are TRBV7-9 and TRBJ2-2; no clear D. The sample consisted of whole blood, taken in connection with sensitization to the hapten diphenylcyclopropenone (DPC). For the CDR3, the DNA is TGTGCCAGCAGCTCCGCTATAGGATACACCGGGGAGCTGTTTTTT. This codes for CASSSAIGYTGELFF.